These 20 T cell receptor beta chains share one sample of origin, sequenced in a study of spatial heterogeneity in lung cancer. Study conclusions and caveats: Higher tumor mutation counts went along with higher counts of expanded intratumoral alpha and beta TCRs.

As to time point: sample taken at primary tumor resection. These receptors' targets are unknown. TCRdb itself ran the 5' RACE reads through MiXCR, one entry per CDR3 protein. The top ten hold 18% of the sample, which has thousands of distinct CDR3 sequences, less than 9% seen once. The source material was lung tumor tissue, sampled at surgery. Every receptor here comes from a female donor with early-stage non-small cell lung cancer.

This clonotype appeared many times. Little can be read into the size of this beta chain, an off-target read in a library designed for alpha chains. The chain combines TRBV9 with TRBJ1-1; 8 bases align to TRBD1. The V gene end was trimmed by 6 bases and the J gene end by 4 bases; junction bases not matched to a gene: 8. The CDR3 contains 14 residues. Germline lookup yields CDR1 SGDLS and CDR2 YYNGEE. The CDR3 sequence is CASNRGQDSTEAFF. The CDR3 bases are TGTGCCAGCAACAGGGGACAGGATAGCACTGAAGCTTTCTTT.

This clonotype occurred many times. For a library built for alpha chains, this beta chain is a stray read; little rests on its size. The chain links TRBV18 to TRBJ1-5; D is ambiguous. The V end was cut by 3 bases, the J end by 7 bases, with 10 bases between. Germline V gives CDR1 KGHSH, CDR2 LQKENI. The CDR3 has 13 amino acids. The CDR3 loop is CASSPGPRQPQHF. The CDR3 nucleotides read TGTGCCAGCTCACCTGGACCCAGGCAGCCCCAGCATTTT. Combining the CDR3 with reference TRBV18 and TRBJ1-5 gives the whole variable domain NAGVMQNPRHLVRRRGQEARLRCSPMKGHSHVYWYRQLPEEGLKFMVYLQKENIIDESGMPKERFSAEFPKEGPSILRIQQVVRGDSAAYFCASSPGPRQPQHFGDGTRLSIL.

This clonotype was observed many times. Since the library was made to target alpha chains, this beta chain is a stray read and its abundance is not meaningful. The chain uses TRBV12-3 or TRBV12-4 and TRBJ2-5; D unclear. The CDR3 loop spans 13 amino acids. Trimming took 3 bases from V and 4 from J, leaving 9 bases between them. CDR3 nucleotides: TGTGCCAGCAGTTTTAAGGGCGGAGAGACCCAGTACTTC. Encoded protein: CASSFKGGETQYF.

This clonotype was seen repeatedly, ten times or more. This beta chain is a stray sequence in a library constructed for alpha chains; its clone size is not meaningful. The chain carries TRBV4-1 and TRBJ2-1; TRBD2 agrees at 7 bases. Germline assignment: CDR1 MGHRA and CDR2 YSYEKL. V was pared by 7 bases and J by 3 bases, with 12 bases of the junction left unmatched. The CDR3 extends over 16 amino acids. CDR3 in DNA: TGCGCCAGCACGCGAGGTCTAGCGGAAATCTACAATGAGCAGTTCTTC. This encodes CASTRGLAEIYNEQFF.

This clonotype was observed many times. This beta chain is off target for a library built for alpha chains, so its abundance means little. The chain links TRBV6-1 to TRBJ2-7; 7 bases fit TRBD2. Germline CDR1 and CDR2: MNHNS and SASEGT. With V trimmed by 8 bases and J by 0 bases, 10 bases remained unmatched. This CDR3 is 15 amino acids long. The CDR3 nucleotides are TGTGCCAGCTCCCTAGGGGCTAGCGGCTCCTACGAGCAGTACTTC. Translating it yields CASSLGASGSYEQYF.

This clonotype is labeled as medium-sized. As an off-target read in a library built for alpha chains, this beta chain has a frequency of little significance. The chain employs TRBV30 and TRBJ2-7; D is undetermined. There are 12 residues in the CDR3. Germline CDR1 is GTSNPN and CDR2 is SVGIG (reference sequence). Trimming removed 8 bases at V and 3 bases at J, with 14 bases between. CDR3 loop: CALIFEGYEQYF. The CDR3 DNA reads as TGTGCCCTGATTTTCGAAGGCTACGAGCAGTACTTC.

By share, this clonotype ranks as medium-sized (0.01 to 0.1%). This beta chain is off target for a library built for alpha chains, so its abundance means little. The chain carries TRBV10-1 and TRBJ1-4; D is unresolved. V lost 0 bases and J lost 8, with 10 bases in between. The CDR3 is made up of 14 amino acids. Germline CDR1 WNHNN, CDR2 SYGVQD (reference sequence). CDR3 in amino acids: CASSESGDGEKLFF. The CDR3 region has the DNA TGCGCCAGCAGTGAGTCGGGAGATGGAGAAAAACTGTTTTTT.

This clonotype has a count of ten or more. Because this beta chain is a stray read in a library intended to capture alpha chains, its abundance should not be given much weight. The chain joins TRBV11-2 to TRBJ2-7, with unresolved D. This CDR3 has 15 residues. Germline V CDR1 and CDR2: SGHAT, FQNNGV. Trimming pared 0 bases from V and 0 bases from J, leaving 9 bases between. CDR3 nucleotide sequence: TGTGCCAGCAGCTTAGACTCTGCCCCCTCCTACGAGCAGTACTTC. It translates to CASSLDSAPSYEQYF.

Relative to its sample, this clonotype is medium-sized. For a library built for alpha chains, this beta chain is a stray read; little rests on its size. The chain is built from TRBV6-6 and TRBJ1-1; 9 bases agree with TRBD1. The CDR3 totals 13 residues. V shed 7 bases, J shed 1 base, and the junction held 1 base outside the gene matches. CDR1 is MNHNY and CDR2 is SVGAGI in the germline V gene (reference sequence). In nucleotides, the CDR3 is TGTGCCAGCACGGACAGGGGGAACACTGAAGCTTTCTTT. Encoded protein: CASTDRGNTEAFF.

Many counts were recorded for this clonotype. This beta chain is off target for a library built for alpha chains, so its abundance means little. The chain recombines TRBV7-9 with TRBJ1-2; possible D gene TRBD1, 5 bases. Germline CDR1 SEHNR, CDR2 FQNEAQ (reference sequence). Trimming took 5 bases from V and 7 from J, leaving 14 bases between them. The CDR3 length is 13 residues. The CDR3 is CASSAVRESGYTF. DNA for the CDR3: TGTGCCAGCAGCGCCGTCAGGGAATCTGGCTACACCTTC.

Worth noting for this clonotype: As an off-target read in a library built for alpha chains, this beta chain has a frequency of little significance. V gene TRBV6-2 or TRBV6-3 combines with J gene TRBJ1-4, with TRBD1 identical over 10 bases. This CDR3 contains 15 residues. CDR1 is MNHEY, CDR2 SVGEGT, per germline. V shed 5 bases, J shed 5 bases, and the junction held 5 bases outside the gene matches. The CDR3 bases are TGTGCCAGCAGTGCCCCGGGACAGGGGAATGAAAAACTGTTTTTT. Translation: CASSAPGQGNEKLFF.

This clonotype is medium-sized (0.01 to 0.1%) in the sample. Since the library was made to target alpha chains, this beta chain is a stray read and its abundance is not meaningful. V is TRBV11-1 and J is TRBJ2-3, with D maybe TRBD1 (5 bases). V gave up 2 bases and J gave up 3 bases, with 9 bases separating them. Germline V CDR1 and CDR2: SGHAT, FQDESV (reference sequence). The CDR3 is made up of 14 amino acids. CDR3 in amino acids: CASSLPGRTDTQYF. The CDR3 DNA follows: TGTGCCAGCAGCTTACCAGGGCGGACAGATACGCAGTATTTT.

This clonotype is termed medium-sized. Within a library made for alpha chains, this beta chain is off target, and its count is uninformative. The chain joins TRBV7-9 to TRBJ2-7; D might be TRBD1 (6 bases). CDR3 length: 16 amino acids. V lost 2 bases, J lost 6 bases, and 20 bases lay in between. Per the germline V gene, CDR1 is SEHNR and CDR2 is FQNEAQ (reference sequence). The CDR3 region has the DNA TGTGCCAGCAGCTTAACGACCACAACAGGGAAGGGCGAGCAGTACTTC. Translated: CASSLTTTTGKGEQYF.

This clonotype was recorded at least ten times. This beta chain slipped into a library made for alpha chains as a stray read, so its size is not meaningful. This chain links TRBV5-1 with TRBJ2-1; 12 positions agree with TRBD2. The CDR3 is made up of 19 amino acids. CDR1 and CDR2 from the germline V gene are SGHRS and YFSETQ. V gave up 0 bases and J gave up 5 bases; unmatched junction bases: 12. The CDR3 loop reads CASSLGEPGLAGQDNEQFF. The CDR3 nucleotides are TGCGCCAGCAGCTTGGGGGAACCGGGACTAGCGGGCCAAGACAATGAGCAGTTCTTC. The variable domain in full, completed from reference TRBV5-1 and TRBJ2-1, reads KAGVTQTPRYLIKTRGQQVTLSCSPISGHRSVSWYQQTPGQGLQFLFEYFSETQRNKGNFPGRFSGRQFSNSRSEMNVSTLELGDSALYLCASSLGEPGLAGQDNEQFFGPGTRLTVL.

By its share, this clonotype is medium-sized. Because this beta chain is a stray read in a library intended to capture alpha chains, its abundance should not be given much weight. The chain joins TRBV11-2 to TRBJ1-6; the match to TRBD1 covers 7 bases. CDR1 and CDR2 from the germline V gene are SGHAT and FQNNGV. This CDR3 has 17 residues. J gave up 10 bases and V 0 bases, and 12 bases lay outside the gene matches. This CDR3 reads CASSLESGEGARSPLHF. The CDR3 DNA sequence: TGTGCCAGCAGCTTAGAGAGTGGGGAGGGGGCAAGGTCACCCCTCCACTTT.

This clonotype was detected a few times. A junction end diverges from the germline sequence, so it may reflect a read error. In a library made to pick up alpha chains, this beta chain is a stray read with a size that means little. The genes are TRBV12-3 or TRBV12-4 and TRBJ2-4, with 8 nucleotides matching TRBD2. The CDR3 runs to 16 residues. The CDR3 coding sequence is TGTGCCAGCAGGTTAGCGGGACTTAAAGCCAAAAACATTCAGTACTTC. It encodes CASRLAGLKAKNIQYF.

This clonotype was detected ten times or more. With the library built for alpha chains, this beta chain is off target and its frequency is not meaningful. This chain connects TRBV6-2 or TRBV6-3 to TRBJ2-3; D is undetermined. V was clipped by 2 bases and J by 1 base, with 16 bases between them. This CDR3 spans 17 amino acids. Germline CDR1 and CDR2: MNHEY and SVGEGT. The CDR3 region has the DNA TGTGCCAGCAGTTACGACCAAGTCTGGGCTGGCACAGATACGCAGTATTTT. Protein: CASSYDQVWAGTDTQYF.

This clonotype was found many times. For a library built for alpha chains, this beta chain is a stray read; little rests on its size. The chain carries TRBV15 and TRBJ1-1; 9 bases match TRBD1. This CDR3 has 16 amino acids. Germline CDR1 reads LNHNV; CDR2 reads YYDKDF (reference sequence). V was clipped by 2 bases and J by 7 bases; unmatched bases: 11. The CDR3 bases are TGTGCCACCAGCAGAAGGTCGGGACAGGGAGTGGATGAAGCTTTCTTT. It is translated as CATSRRSGQGVDEAFF.

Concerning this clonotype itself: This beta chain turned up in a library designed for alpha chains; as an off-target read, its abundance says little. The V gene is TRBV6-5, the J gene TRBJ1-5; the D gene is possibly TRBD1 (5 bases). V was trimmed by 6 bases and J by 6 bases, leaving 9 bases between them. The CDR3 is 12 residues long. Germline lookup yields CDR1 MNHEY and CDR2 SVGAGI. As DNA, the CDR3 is TGTGCCAGCAGGCAGGGTTCTCAGCCCCAGCATTTT. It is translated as CASRQGSQPQHF.

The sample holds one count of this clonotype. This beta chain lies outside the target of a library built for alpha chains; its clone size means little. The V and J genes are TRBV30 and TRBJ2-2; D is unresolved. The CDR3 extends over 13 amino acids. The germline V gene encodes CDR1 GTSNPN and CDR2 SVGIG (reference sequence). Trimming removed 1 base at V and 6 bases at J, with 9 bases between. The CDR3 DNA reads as TGTGCCTGGAGTGAACAGATCGCCGGGGAGCTGTTTTTT. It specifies CAWSEQIAGELFF.